The clone carrying this TCR beta chain was picked up a small number of times. These data are taken from a study of technical replicates of blood from a few donors. The repertoire was sequenced with immunoSEQ multiplex PCR; TCRdb's copy has only in-frame clones and lacks some. The table records about 14,000 clones, 84% of them present only once. The source of this sequence is a human donor in good health. What was sequenced was PBMCs.

CDR3 region: CASRRGIGYTF. CDR3 DNA: TGTGCCAGTCGAAGGGGTATTGGCTACACCTTC. This chain uses TRBV19 with TRBJ1-2, with a tentative D call TRBD1 (5 bases). V shed 8 bases and J shed 7 bases, with 11 bases lying between them. CDR1 and CDR2 (germline): LNHDA, SQIVND (reference sequence). The CDR3 sequence is 11 residues long.